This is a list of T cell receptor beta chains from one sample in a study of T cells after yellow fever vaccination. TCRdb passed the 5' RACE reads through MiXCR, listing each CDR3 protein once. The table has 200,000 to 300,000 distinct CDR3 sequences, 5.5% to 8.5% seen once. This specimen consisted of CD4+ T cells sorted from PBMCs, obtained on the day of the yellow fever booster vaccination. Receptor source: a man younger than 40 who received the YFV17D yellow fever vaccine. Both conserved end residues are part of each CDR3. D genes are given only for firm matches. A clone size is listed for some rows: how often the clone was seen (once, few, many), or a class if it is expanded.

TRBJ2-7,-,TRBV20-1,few,CSARGGGQPQYF,TGCAGTGCTAGAGGGGGCGGACAGCCGCAGTACTTC
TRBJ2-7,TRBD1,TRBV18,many,CASSPRDSTYEQYF,TGCGCCAGCAGCCCCCGGGACAGCACCTACGAGCAGTACTTC
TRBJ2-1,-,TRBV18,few,CASSPSRPLYNEQFF,TGTGCCAGCTCACCATCCAGGCCTCTTTACAATGAGCAGTTCTTC
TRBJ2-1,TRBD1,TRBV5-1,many,CASTTGTGGNEQFF,TGCGCCAGCACGACCGGGACAGGGGGGAATGAGCAGTTCTTC
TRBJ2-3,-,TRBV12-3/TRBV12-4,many,CASSLAPTGLDTQYF,TGTGCCAGCAGTTTAGCGCCCACGGGACTAGATACGCAGTATTTT
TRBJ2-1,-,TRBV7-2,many,CASSPSGSSYNEQFF,TGTGCCAGCAGCCCAAGCGGGTCCTCCTACAATGAGCAGTTCTTC
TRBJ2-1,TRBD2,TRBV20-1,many,CSARDLTSGQYNEQFF,TGCAGTGCTAGAGACCTTACTAGCGGTCAATACAATGAGCAGTTCTTC
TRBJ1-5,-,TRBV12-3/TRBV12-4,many,CASSPGGVGNQPQHF,TGTGCCAGCAGTCCCGGCGGGGTAGGCAATCAGCCCCAGCATTTT
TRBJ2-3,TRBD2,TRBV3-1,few,CASSQDRLAGVYTQYF,TGTGCCAGCAGCCAAGATAGACTAGCGGGAGTTTATACGCAGTATTTT
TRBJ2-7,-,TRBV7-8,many,CASSLGLSSYEQYF,TGTGCCAGCAGCTTAGGCTTGAGCTCCTACGAGCAGTACTTC
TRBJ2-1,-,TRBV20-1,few,CSVWVNNEQFF,TGCAGTGTTTGGGTAAACAATGAGCAGTTCTTC
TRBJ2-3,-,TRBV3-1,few,CASSQEEGIARRADTQYF,TGTGCCAGCAGCCAAGAGGAGGGGATAGCGAGGAGAGCAGATACGCAGTATTTT
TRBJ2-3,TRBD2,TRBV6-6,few,CASDAGGVDTQYF,TGTGCCAGCGATGCGGGAGGAGTAGATACGCAGTATTTT
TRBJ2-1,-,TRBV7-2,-,CASSLDRLYGNEQFF,TGTGCCAGCAGCTTAGATCGTCTGTATGGTAATGAGCAGTTCTTC
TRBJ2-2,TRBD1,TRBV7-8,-,CASSLADRATGELFF,TGTGCCAGCAGCTTAGCGGACAGGGCCACCGGGGAGCTGTTTTTT
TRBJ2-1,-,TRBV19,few,CASNRPAGTADHYNEQFF,TGTGCCAGTAACCGACCGGCGGGGACGGCGGACCACTACAATGAGCAGTTCTTC
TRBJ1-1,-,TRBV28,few,CASSLFGGRRRGSEAFF,TGTGCCAGCAGTTTATTCGGGGGGCGAAGAAGAGGCTCTGAAGCTTTCTTT
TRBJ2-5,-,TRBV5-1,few,CASSLTSPRETQYF,TGCGCCAGCAGCTTGACTAGCCCCCGAGAGACCCAGTACTTC
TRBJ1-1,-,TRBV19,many,CASNLRDQGTEAFF,TGTGCCAGTAATCTCCGGGACCAAGGCACTGAAGCTTTCTTT
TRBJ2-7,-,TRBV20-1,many,CSARGDEQYF,TGCAGTGCTAGAGGTGACGAGCAGTACTTC
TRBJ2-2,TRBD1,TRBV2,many,CASSETRGLGGELFF,TGTGCCAGCAGTGAAACAAGGGGGCTTGGCGGGGAGCTGTTTTTT
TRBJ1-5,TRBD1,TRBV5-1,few,CASSLGGTANQPQHF,TGCGCCAGCAGCTTGGGTGGGACAGCAAATCAGCCCCAGCATTTT
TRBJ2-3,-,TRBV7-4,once,CTFSPGTSTDTQYF,TGTACCTTCAGTCCTGGGACTAGCACAGATACGCAGTATTTT
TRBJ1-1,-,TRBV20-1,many,CSASAGNTEAFF,TGCAGTGCTAGTGCGGGGAACACTGAAGCTTTCTTT
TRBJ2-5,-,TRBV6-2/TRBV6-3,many,CASRRSEQETQYF,TGTGCCAGCAGAAGGAGTGAACAAGAGACCCAGTACTTC
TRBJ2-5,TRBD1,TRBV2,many,CASSSGTGEETQYF,TGTGCCAGCAGTTCCGGGACAGGGGAGGAGACCCAGTACTTC
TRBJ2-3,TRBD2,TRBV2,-,CTFCPYLSGDSTDTQYF,TGTACCTTCTGTCCCTACCTTAGCGGGGATAGCACAGATACGCAGTATTTT
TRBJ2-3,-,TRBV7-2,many,CASSLLGEGDTQYF,TGTGCCAGCAGCCTACTGGGGGAAGGAGATACGCAGTATTTT
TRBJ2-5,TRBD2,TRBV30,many,CAWSFIWTSGRKETQYF,TGTGCCTGGAGTTTTATCTGGACTAGCGGGAGAAAAGAGACCCAGTACTTC
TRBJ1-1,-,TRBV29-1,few,CSAIQGIAEAFF,TGCAGCGCCATACAGGGTATCGCTGAAGCTTTCTTT
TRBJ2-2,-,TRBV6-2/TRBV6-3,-,CASSYHQEATGELFF,TGTGCCAGCAGTTACCATCAGGAGGCGACCGGGGAGCTGTTTTTT
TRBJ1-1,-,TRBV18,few,CASSPHLNTEAFF,TGTGCCAGCTCACCGCACTTGAACACTGAAGCTTTCTTT
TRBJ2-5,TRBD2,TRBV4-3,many,CASSQGLAGRETQYF,TGCGCCAGCAGCCAGGGACTAGCGGGACGGGAGACCCAGTACTTC
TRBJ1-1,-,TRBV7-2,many,CASSPDRSRNTEAFF,TGTGCCAGCAGCCCCGACCGATCTAGGAACACTGAAGCTTTCTTT
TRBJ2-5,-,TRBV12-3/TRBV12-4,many,CASSGLHGWETQYF,TGTGCCAGCAGCGGACTCCATGGGTGGGAGACCCAGTACTTC
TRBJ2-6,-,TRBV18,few,CASSLWSIHSGANVLTF,TGTGCCAGCTCACTCTGGAGCATCCACTCTGGGGCCAACGTCCTGACTTTC
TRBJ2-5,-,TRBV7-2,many,CASSSRQGLETQYF,TGTGCCAGCAGCTCGCGACAGGGACTCGAGACCCAGTACTTC
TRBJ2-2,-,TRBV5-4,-,CASSLMSSGELFF,TGTGCCAGCAGCTTAATGTCCAGCGGGGAGCTGTTTTTT
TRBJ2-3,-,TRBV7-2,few,CASSFSPITDTQYF,TGTGCCAGCAGCTTCAGCCCTATCACAGATACGCAGTATTTT
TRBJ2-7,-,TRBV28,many,CASSPSSGPYEQYF,TGTGCCAGCAGTCCTAGCAGCGGGCCTTACGAGCAGTACTTC
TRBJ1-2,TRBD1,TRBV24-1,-,CATSGPEGQQQNYGYTF,TGTGCCACCAGTGGCCCTGAGGGACAGCAACAGAACTATGGCTACACCTTC
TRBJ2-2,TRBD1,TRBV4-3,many,CASSQDGRGLAGELFF,TGCGCCAGCAGCCAAGACGGCAGGGGGCTGGCCGGGGAGCTGTTTTTT
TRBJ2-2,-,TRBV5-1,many,CASSSSGQSTGELFF,TGCGCCAGCAGCAGCTCGGGACAAAGCACCGGGGAGCTGTTTTTT
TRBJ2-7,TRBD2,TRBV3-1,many,CASTGLAGVEQYF,TGTGCCAGCACCGGGCTAGCGGGAGTTGAGCAGTACTTC
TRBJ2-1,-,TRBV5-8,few,CASSLNSVGNEQFF,TGTGCCAGCAGCTTAAACTCCGTGGGGAATGAGCAGTTCTTC
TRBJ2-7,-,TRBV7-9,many,CASSFGGLGEQYF,TGTGCCAGCAGTTTCGGGGGCTTGGGCGAGCAGTACTTC
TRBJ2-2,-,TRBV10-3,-,CAMTITGELFF,TGTGCCATGACTATCACCGGGGAGCTGTTTTTT
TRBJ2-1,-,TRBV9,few,CASSVGGIHNEQFF,TGTGCCAGCAGCGTTGGCGGGATCCACAATGAGCAGTTCTTC
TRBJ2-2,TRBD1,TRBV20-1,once,CSAGPGQGLTGELFF,TGCAGTGCTGGCCCGGGACAGGGCCTCACCGGGGAGCTGTTTTTT
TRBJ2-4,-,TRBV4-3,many,CASSQDSGVGNIQYF,TGCGCCAGCAGCCAAGATTCAGGGGTGGGAAACATTCAGTACTTC
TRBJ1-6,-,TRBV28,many,CASSLPWSSYNSPLHF,TGTGCCAGCAGTTTACCCTGGAGCTCCTATAATTCACCCCTCCACTTT
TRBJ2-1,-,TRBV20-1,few,CSAWDNEQFF,TGCAGTGCTTGGGACAATGAGCAGTTCTTC